Following are 28 T cell receptor beta chains from one sample sequenced in a study of graft-versus-host responses after intestinal transplantation. Produced via immunoSEQ multiplex PCR; TCRdb's table is partial and in-frame only. This table holds tens of thousands of clones, roughly 80% found once. These receptors' targets are unknown. Material: unstimulated CD8+ T cells sorted from spleen or lymph node cells, obtained before intestinal transplant. The receptors were gathered from a human donor who received an intestinal transplant.

This clone was recorded once. The chain employs TRBV7-8 and TRBJ2-7; 7 positions match TRBD1. The CDR3 is 13 residues long. The trim removed 8 bases at V and 0 bases at J, leaving 4 bases unmatched. Germline CDR1 is SGHVS and CDR2 is FQNEAQ. The CDR3 here is CASRTGVSYEQYF. The DNA of the CDR3 is TGTGCCAGCCGGACAGGCGTCTCCTACGAGCAGTACTTC.

A few counts support this clone. The chain has TRBV6-6 and TRBJ2-7, with 8 nucleotides matching TRBD2. V dropped 5 bases and J dropped 3; count of bases not matched to a gene: 9. Germline V gene sequence: CDR1 MNHNY, CDR2 SVGAGI (reference sequence). This CDR3 is 15 amino acids long. The CDR3 DNA sequence: TGTGCCAGCAGTCATGGACTAGCTGCATACTACGAGCAGTACTTC. This translates into CASSHGLAAYYEQYF.

This clone was observed a single time. The V and J genes are TRBV5-5 and TRBJ1-2; unclear D gene. Germline lookup yields CDR1 SGHKS and CDR2 YYEKEE (reference sequence). The V end lost 6 bases, the J end lost 7 bases, and 16 bases lay between the germline ends. The CDR3 consists of 13 residues. In DNA form, the CDR3 reads TGTGCCAGCACCCTATTGCCACCCGGTGGCTACACCTTC. Protein sequence: CASTLLPPGGYTF.

Worth noting for this clone: At one end, the junction sequence differs from germline, possibly due to a read error. This chain joins TRBV7-7 and TRBJ2-5, with 10 nucleotides matching TRBD1. Germline-derived CDR1 and CDR2 are SSHAT and FNYEAQ (reference sequence). The CDR3 is made up of 15 amino acids. The CDR3 spells CASSPGTGERETQYF. CDR3 bases: TGTGCTAGCAGCCCCGGGACAGGGGAAAGGGAGACCCAGTACTTC.

V is TRBV29-1 and J is TRBJ2-3; 12 nucleotides agree with TRBD2. The V gene end was trimmed by 3 bases and the J gene end by 7 bases; junction bases not matched to a gene: 8. Germline CDR1 reads SQVTM; CDR2 reads ANQGSEA. The CDR3 totals 15 residues. In nucleotides, the CDR3 is TGCAGCGTTGATCCTAGCGGGGGGGCCGAGAATACGCAGTATTTT. Translating gives CSVDPSGGAENTQYF.

The V gene is TRBV28, the J gene TRBJ2-5; TRBD2 matches 8 bases. Germline CDR1 MDHEN, CDR2 SYDVKM. The CDR3 runs to 21 residues. Germline trimming cut 2 bases from V and 0 bases from J; bases unmatched to any gene: 20. As DNA, the CDR3 is TGTGCCAGCAGTTTACGCCCCGGTCCGGGACTAGTCTCGATGTACCAAGAGACCCAGTACTTC. This encodes CASSLRPGPGLVSMYQETQYF.

The chain recombines TRBV4-1 with TRBJ2-7; tentative D call: TRBD2 (6 bases). The CDR3 sequence is 14 residues long. The germline V and J ends were trimmed by 6 bases and 2 bases, with 14 bases remaining between them. Germline V gene sequence: CDR1 MGHRA, CDR2 YSYEKL. The chain's CDR3 is CASSRGTATYEQYF. Written as DNA, the CDR3 is TGCGCCAGCAGTCGCGGGACCGCGACCTACGAGCAGTACTTC.

This clone was counted only a few times. This chain joins TRBV7-2 and TRBJ2-5, with a weak D call TRBD1 (6 bases). Trimming removed 7 bases from V and 5 bases from J, with 14 bases in between. The germline CDR1 and CDR2 sequences are SGHTA and FQGNSA. This CDR3 region has 13 residues. This CDR3 is CASTPRGWETQYF. CDR3 DNA: TGTGCCAGCACCCCAAGGGGGTGGGAGACCCAGTACTTC. Together with reference TRBV7-2 and TRBJ2-5, the CDR3 gives the full variable domain: GAGVSQSPSNKVTEKGKDVELRCDPISGHTALYWYRQSLGQGLEFLIYFQGNSAPDKSGLPSDRFSAERTGGSVSTLTIQRTQQEDSAVYLCASTPRGWETQYFGPGTRLLVL.

This chain uses TRBV6-5 with TRBJ1-1; D gene ambiguous. The germline gives CDR1 MNHEY, CDR2 SVGAGI. The CDR3 is 14 residues long. V gave up 4 bases and J gave up 5 bases, with 14 bases separating them. CDR3 sequence reads: CASSSHRGGTEAFF. The CDR3 nucleotides read TGTGCCAGCAGTTCCCACCGGGGTGGGACTGAAGCTTTCTTT.

This clone appeared a few times. The chain is built from TRBV11-2 and TRBJ2-7; 7 bases fit TRBD1. Germline V CDR1 and CDR2: SGHAT, FQNNGV. V gave up 1 base and J gave up 6 bases; unmatched junction bases: 3. The CDR3 is made up of 13 amino acids. CDR3 nucleotides: TGTGCCAGCAGCTTAGGACAGGGAAGCGAGCAGTACTTC. Its protein product is CASSLGQGSEQYF.

The V and J genes are TRBV5-1 and TRBJ2-1; TRBD2 aligns across 9 bases. V shed 3 bases and J 8 bases; nucleotides not matched to a gene: 9. The CDR3 spans 15 residues. Germline V CDR1 and CDR2: SGHRS, YFSETQ. CDR3 sequence: CASSWRGGAVDEQFF. In nucleotides, the CDR3 is TGCGCCAGCAGCTGGCGGGGGGGCGCAGTCGATGAGCAGTTCTTC.

The chain joins TRBV27 to TRBJ2-3; D remains unclear. Germline CDR1 reads MNHEY; CDR2 reads SMNVEV (reference sequence). This CDR3 contains 13 residues. Trimming stripped 2 bases from V and 5 bases from J, with 8 bases between. The CDR3 DNA is TGTGCCAGCAGTTTAACTTCAGGAGATACGCAGTATTTT. It codes for CASSLTSGDTQYF.

This sequence joins TRBV4-1 and TRBJ2-7; TRBD2 agrees at 14 bases. After removal of 0 bases from V and 2 bases from J, the junction contained 3 bases not matched to a gene. The CDR3 sequence is 17 residues long. The germline gives CDR1 MGHRA, CDR2 YSYEKL. The CDR3 nucleotides read TGCGCCAGCAGCCAAGATTCGACTAGCGGGGGGGCCTACGAGCAGTACTTC. Its protein product is CASSQDSTSGGAYEQYF.

V gene TRBV5-1 combines with J gene TRBJ2-2, with TRBD1 as a possible D gene (7 bases). V was pared by 4 bases and J by 5 bases, with 18 bases between. The CDR3 spans 16 residues. Germline lookup yields CDR1 SGHRS and CDR2 YFSETQ. CDR3 nucleotides: TGCGCCAGCAGCCCTCATTCGACAGGGAGGACCGGGGAGCTGTTTTTT. Translated, it gives CASSPHSTGRTGELFF.

The rearrangement joins TRBV7-9 to TRBJ2-3; TRBD2 agrees at 7 bases. Losses at the gene ends were 1 base for V and 0 bases for J; bases not matched to a gene: 7. The CDR3 runs 17 residues. The germline CDR1 and CDR2 sequences are SEHNR and FQNEAQ (reference sequence). For the CDR3, the DNA is TGTGCCAGCAGCTTAGAGAGGGCTAGCGGTAGCACAGATACGCAGTATTTT. Amino acid sequence: CASSLERASGSTDTQYF.

By sample fraction, this clone is medium-sized. The chain carries TRBV5-5 and TRBJ2-1; D may be TRBD2 (6 bases). The V and J ends lost 3 bases and 4 bases respectively, with 17 bases between them. CDR3 length: 16 amino acids. Germline CDR1 SGHKS, CDR2 YYEKEE (reference sequence). The CDR3 DNA sequence: TGTGCCAGCAGCTCGCCGTGGGGCGGGATATACAATGAGCAGTTCTTC. It encodes CASSSPWGGIYNEQFF.

The chain employs TRBV6-4 and TRBJ2-3; tentatively, D is TRBD2 (6 bases). Trimming took off 2 bases at V and 2 bases at J, with 14 bases between the two ends. Germline CDR1 is MRHNA and CDR2 is SNTAGT. The CDR3 contains 16 residues. The CDR3: CASSDGSGGATDTQYF. CDR3 coding DNA: TGTGCCAGCAGTGACGGGTCCGGCGGGGCCACAGATACGCAGTATTTT.

CDR3 loop: CASSLSGGRFVYEQYF. In nucleotides, the CDR3 is TGTGCCAGCAGTTTATCCGGCGGGAGATTCGTCTACGAGCAGTACTTC. The rearrangement links TRBV28 to TRBJ2-5; 7 positions agree with TRBD2. The J call may not be correct, given that the DNA end is closer to TRBJ2-7. Per the germline V gene, CDR1 is MDHEN and CDR2 is SYDVKM. There are 16 residues in the CDR3.

The rearrangement uses TRBV29-1 and TRBJ2-1, with 8 bases lining up with TRBD2. Trimming took 3 bases from V and 9 from J; bases not matched to a gene: 13. Germline V gene data show CDR1 as SQVTM and CDR2 as ANQGSEA. The CDR3 is 15 amino acids. CDR3 coding DNA: TGCAGCGTTGAGGTAGCGGGAAAGCTGCAGCGTGAGCAGTTCTTC. It yields the protein CSVEVAGKLQREQFF.

The chain is built from TRBV2 and TRBJ1-6; no clear D. Germline assignment: CDR1 SNHLY and CDR2 FYNNEI. The CDR3 is made up of 17 amino acids. Trimming pared 3 bases from V and 0 bases from J, leaving 12 bases between. The CDR3 sequence is CASSEGTHSSYNSPLHF. CDR3 DNA: TGTGCCAGCAGTGAGGGCACTCATAGCTCCTATAATTCACCCCTCCACTTT.

The chain employs TRBV7-9 and TRBJ2-5, with D perhaps TRBD1 (5 bases). Deletions cut 0 bases from V and 2 bases from J, with 16 bases between. Germline CDR1 and CDR2: SEHNR and FQNEAQ (reference sequence). The CDR3 covers 17 residues. The CDR3 DNA sequence: TGTGCCAGCAGCTTAGCGCTAAATTTGGGGCCTCAAGAGACCCAGTACTTC. This translates into CASSLALNLGPQETQYF. The variable domain in full, completed from reference TRBV7-9 and TRBJ2-5, reads DTGVSQNPRHKITKRGQNVTFRCDPISEHNRLYWYRQTLGQGPEFLTYFQNEAQLEKSRLLSDRFSAERPKGSFSTLEIQRTEQGDSAMYLCASSLALNLGPQETQYFGPGTRLLVL.

This clone was counted between two and nine times. This CDR3 is CASSLGTVLGETQYF. For the CDR3, the DNA is TGTGCCAGCAGCTTAGGGACAGTCCTAGGAGAGACCCAGTACTTC. The genes are TRBV7-9 and TRBJ2-5, with D maybe TRBD1 (6 bases). The CDR3 is 15 residues long. Germline V gene data show CDR1 as SEHNR and CDR2 as FQNEAQ (reference sequence). With 1 base removed from V and 4 bases from J, the gap between germline ends came to 13 bases.

The V gene is TRBV7-2, the J gene TRBJ2-1; TRBD2 agrees at 8 bases. Germline V gene lookup returns CDR1 SGHTA and CDR2 FQGNSA. The trim removed 3 bases at V and 1 base at J, leaving 2 bases unmatched. This CDR3 has 15 residues. This chain's CDR3 is CASSFTGGSYNEQFF. In DNA, the CDR3 is TGTGCCAGCAGCTTCACGGGAGGGTCCTACAATGAGCAGTTCTTC.

This chain uses TRBV7-8 with TRBJ2-1; 7 positions agree with TRBD2. After removal of 0 bases from V and 14 bases from J, the junction contained 7 bases not matched to a gene. Germline V lookup: CDR1 SGHVS, CDR2 FQNEAQ. The CDR3 is 13 residues long. The CDR3 here is CASSLAPAGTEFF. In DNA form, the CDR3 reads TGTGCCAGCAGCTTAGCGCCAGCGGGGACGGAGTTCTTC.

V gene TRBV5-5 combines with J gene TRBJ1-4, with a possible D match to TRBD1 (5 bases). The germline V gene encodes CDR1 SGHKS and CDR2 YYEKEE (reference sequence). Trimming stripped 6 bases from V and 7 bases from J, with 16 bases between. This CDR3 region has 14 residues. The CDR3: CASKDSRRGEKLFF. The CDR3 DNA follows: TGTGCCAGCAAAGACAGTCGGCGGGGTGAAAAACTGTTTTTT. Full variable domain (missing parts from reference TRBV5-5 and TRBJ1-4): DAGVTQSPTHLIKTRGQQVTLRCSPISGHKSVSWYQQVLGQGPQFIFQYYEKEERGRGNFPDRFSARQFPNYSSELNVNALLLGDSALYLCASKDSRRGEKLFFGSGTQLSVL.

This chain connects TRBV6-6 to TRBJ1-2; no definite D call. This CDR3 is 16 amino acids long. V lost 0 bases and J lost 8, with 19 bases in between. Germline V lookup: CDR1 MNHNY, CDR2 SVGAGI (reference sequence). The CDR3 nucleotides read TGTGCCAGCAGTTACTCGATACCCAACGCAGTTGAAGGCTACACCTTC. It specifies CASSYSIPNAVEGYTF.

The V and J genes are TRBV5-1 and TRBJ1-1; no clear D. CDR1 is SGHRS, CDR2 YFSETQ, per germline. CDR3 length: 13 residues. Trimming took 0 bases from V and 1 from J, leaving 4 bases between them. The chain's CDR3 is CASSLGANTEAFF. Here the CDR3 DNA reads TGCGCCAGCAGCTTGGGGGCGAACACTGAAGCTTTCTTT.

The chain combines TRBV19 with TRBJ2-3, with D perhaps TRBD1 (6 bases). Trimming removed 3 bases from V and 0 bases from J, with 16 bases in between. The CDR3 runs 17 residues. Germline lookup yields CDR1 LNHDA and CDR2 SQIVND (reference sequence). The CDR3 sequence: CASSMGAGTTSTDTQYF. The CDR3 bases are TGTGCCAGTAGTATGGGGGCCGGGACGACCAGCACAGATACGCAGTATTTT.